Listed here are 4 T cell receptor beta chains from one sample, sequenced in a study of long-term antiretroviral therapy in people with HIV. The authors ran the immunoSEQ assay, v3.0, at survey level. Produced via immunoSEQ multiplex PCR; TCRdb's table is partial and in-frame only. The table records roughly 33,000 clones, approximately 97% of them present only once. Sample: unsorted PBMCs, taken 6.9 years after starting antiretroviral therapy. All receptors come from a man aged 30 to 39 with HIV.

The J gene is TRBJ1-1, the V gene TRBV6-5; D unclear. The CDR3 has 13 amino acids. The germline V gene encodes CDR1 MNHEY and CDR2 SVGAGI. The ends were cut back, 7 bases at V and 3 bases at J, with 12 bases in the middle. For the CDR3, the DNA is TGTGCCAGCACCTCATCGAGGGACACTGAAGCTTTCTTT. This encodes CASTSSRDTEAFF.

V is TRBV4-3 and J is TRBJ2-1; 11 positions match TRBD2. Germline lookup yields CDR1 LGHNA and CDR2 YSLEER. This CDR3 has 15 residues. The J segment lost 7 bases and the V segment lost 0 bases, leaving 2 bases of the junction unmatched. The CDR3 sequence: CASSQDPSGRNEQFF. CDR3 nucleotide sequence: TGCGCCAGCAGCCAAGACCCTAGCGGGAGGAATGAGCAGTTCTTC.

The rearrangement uses TRBV27 and TRBJ2-2; D is undetermined. Germline V gene data show CDR1 as MNHEY and CDR2 as SMNVEV (reference sequence). The CDR3 runs 12 residues. Trimming removed 3 bases at V and 4 bases at J, with 3 bases between. The CDR3 DNA is TGTGCCAGCAGTTTCACCACCGGGGAGCTGTTTTTT. Protein: CASSFTTGELFF.

CDR3 coding DNA: TGTGCCAGCCCTGCTCCCAACCCCGGGGATACGCAGTATTTT. This sequence encodes CASPAPNPGDTQYF. V gene TRBV7-8 combines with J gene TRBJ2-3; D unresolved. The CDR3 is 14 residues long. Germline V gene data show CDR1 as SGHVS and CDR2 as FQNEAQ. Trimming stripped 8 bases from V and 6 bases from J, with 18 bases between.